This record covers a single T cell receptor (beta chain). The data belong to a study of blood T cell repertoires in COVID-19. Study-level background: From T cells, B-cell-depleted T cells, or PBMCs came the material, which was cDNA or gDNA.

Only in-frame clones appear in the TCRdb table, and some are missing; sequencing was by immunoSEQ multiplex PCR. This sample has 53,000 or so clones; about 86% occur once, and the top ten carry approximately 12%. There are 15 residues in the CDR3. Trimming took off 5 bases at V and 7 bases at J, with 18 bases between the two ends. Per germline, CDR1 SEHNR and CDR2 FQNEAQ (reference sequence). The receptor was isolated from a man in his 70s with active COVID-19. Sequencing used peripheral blood. The chain has TRBV7-9 and TRBJ1-5, with a tentative D call TRBD1 (5 bases). The CDR3 DNA is TGTGCCAGCAGCCCCATCGGGGGGGAAGGCCAGCCCCAGCATTTT. Encoded protein: CASSPIGGEGQPQHF.